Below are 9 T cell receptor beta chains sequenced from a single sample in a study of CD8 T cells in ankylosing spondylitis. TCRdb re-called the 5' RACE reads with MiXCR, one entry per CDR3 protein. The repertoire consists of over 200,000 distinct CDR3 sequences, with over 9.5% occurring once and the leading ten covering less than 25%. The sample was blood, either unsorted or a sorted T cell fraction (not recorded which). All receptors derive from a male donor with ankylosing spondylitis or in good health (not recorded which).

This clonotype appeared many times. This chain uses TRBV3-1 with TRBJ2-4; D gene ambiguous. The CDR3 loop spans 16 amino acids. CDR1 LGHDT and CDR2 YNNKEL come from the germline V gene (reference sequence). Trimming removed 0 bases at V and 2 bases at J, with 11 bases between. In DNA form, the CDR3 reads TGTGCCAGCAGCCAAGAACGGATAGCTTCCAAAAACATTCAGTACTTC. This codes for CASSQERIASKNIQYF.

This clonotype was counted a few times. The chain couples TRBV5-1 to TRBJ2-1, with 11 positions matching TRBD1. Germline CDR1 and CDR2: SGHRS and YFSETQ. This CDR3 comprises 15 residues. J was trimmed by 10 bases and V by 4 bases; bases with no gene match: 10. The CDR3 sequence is CASSKGQGAGGEQFF. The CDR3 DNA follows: TGCGCCAGCAGCAAAGGACAGGGGGCAGGAGGGGAGCAGTTCTTC.

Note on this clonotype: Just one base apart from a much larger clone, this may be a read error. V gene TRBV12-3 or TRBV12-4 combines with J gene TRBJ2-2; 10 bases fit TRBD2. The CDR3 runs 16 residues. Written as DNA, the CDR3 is TGTGCCAGCAGTACCGCTAGCGGGGGAAACACCAGGGAGCTGTTTTTT. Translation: CASSTASGGNTRELFF.

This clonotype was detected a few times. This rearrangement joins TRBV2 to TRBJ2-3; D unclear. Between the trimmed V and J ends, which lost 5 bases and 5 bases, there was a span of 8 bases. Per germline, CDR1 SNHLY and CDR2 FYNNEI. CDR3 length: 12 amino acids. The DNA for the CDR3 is TGTGCCAGCAGTCCCACGAGAGATACGCAGTATTTT. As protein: CASSPTRDTQYF.

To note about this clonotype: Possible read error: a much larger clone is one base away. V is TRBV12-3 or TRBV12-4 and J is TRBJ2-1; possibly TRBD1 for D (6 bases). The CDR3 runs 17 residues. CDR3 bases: TGTGCCAGCAGTGCCGAGACAGGACTGAGCTCCTACAGTGAGCAGTTCTTC. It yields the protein CASSAETGLSSYSEQFF.

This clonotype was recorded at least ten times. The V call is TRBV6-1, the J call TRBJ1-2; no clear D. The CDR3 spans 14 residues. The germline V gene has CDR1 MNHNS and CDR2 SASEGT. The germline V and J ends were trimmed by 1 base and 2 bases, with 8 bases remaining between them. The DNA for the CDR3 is TGTGCCAGCAGTGAAGGGAACGGAAACTATGGCTACACCTTC. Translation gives CASSEGNGNYGYTF.

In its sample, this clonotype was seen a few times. The CDR3, as DNA: TGCGCCAGCAGCTTGGAAGTAGGGGACGAGCAGTACTTC. Its protein is CASSLEVGDEQYF. V gene TRBV5-1 combines with J gene TRBJ2-7; D possibly corresponds to TRBD1 (5 bases). The CDR3 is 13 residues long. Germline V gene sequence: CDR1 SGHRS, CDR2 YFSETQ. V shed 0 bases and J shed 5 bases, with 9 bases lying between them.

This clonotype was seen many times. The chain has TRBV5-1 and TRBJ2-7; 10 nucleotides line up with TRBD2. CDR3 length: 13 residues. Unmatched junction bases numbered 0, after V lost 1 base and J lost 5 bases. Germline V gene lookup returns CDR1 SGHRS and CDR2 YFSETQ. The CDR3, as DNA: TGCGCCAGCAGCTTGAGCGGGGGGGACGAGCAGTACTTC. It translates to CASSLSGGDEQYF.

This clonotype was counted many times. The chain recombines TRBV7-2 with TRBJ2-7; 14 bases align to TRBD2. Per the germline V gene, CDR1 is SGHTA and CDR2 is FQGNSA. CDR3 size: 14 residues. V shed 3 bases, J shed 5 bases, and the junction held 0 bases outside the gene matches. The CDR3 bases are TGTGCCAGCAGCTTGGGACTAGCGGGGGACGAGCAGTACTTC. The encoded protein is CASSLGLAGDEQYF.